This TCR beta chain derives from a study of cytomegalovirus exposure and HLA in healthy donors. Overall study findings and caveats: No immune exposure information besides CMV serostatus was available. Researchers reported in a later analysis that a missense DCLRE1C variant was tied to TCR beta V- and J-gene trimming. Reportedly, a later analysis found an Asian-associated ancestry cluster had fewer N-insertions than the approximately 600-donor mean.

The germline V gene encodes CDR1 MDHEN and CDR2 SYDVKM. The ends lost 6 bases at V and 5 bases at J; junction bases unmatched: 3. The CDR3 length is 14 residues. This clone was seen a single time. The target antigen is unknown. The primer mix had 60 Vbeta and 13 Jbeta primers. In the original processing: Later, an analysis found about 83 million unique TCR beta chains, and about 10 million of these were shared. TCRdb keeps only in-frame clones here, not all; method: immunoSEQ multiplex PCR. The V and J calls and clone size are taken from that table; D and trimming were inferred from the DNA. This sample has about 160,000 clones, with 75% to 80% found just once.

This clonotype was obtained from a woman between 45 and 60 years old in good health and CMV-seropositive. The sequenced sample consisted of PBMCs. The V and J genes are TRBV28 and TRBJ1-5; 11 bases agree with TRBD1. CDR3 DNA: TGTGCCAGCAGCTGGACAGGGGGCGATCAGCCCCAGCATTTT. This encodes CASSWTGGDQPQHF.